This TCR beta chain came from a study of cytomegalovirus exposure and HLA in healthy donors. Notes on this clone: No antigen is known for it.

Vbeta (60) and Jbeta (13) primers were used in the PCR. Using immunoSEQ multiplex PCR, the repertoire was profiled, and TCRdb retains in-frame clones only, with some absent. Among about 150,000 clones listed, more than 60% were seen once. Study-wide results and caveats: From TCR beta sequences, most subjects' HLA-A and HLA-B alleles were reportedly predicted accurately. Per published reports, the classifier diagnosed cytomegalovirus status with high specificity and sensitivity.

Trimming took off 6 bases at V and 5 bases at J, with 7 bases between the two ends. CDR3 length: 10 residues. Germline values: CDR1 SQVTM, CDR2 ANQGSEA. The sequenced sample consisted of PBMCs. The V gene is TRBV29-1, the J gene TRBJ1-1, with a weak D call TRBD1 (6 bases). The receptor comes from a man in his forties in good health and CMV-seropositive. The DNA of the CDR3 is TGCAGCGTCCAGGGGACTGAAGCTTTCTTT. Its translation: CSVQGTEAFF.